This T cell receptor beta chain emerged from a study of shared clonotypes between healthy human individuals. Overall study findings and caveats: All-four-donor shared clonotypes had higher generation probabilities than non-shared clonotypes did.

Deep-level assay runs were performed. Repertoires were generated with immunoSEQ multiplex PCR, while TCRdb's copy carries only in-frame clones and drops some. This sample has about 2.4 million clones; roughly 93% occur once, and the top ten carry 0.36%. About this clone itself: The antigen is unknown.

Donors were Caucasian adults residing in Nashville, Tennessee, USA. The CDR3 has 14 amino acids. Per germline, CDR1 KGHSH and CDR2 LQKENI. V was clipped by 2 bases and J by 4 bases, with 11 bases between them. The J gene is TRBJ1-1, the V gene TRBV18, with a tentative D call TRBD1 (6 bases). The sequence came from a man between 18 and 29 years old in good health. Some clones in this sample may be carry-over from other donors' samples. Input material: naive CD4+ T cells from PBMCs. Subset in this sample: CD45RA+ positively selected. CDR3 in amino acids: CASSPTGLGTEAFF. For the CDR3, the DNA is TGTGCCAGCTCACCAACAGGGCTGGGCACTGAAGCTTTCTTT.